This T cell receptor beta chain was obtained from a study of cytomegalovirus exposure and HLA in healthy donors. In this sample, this clone turned up a few times. This PCR relied on a set of 60 Vbeta primers and 13 Jbeta primers. Clones were read by immunoSEQ multiplex PCR, and TCRdb kept only the in-frame ones, dropping some. The sample lists over 85,000 clones, around 80% occurring once. This CDR3 is built from 15 residues. V lost 0 bases and J lost 2, with 10 bases in between. CDR1 and CDR2 (germline): LGHNA, YSLEER. The V call is TRBV4-3, the J call TRBJ1-1; no clear D. The clonotype was recovered from a man aged 30 to 45 in good health and CMV-seronegative. The material sequenced was PBMCs. CDR3 loop: CASSQDPSGNTEAFF. The CDR3 region has the DNA TGCGCCAGCAGCCAAGATCCTAGTGGCAACACTGAAGCTTTCTTT.